This TCR beta chain was retrieved from a study of blood T cell repertoires in COVID-19. Assay: immunoSEQ multiplex PCR; the TCRdb copy retains only in-frame clones and omits some. This table has some 200,000 clones, 80% to 85% appearing once. The CDR3 has 14 amino acids. V dropped 0 bases and J dropped 4 bases, with 10 bases sitting between them. The germline gives CDR1 MGHRA, CDR2 YSYEKL. This receptor was taken from an older woman who had recovered from COVID-19. Sample: peripheral blood. V usage is TRBV4-1 and J usage is TRBJ2-7; D may be TRBD1 (6 bases). The chain's CDR3 is CASSQDGQGYEQYF. The CDR3 DNA sequence: TGCGCCAGCAGCCAAGATGGGCAGGGGTACGAGCAGTACTTC.